The clone carrying this TCR beta chain showed up many times. Antigen specificity is unknown. This entry comes from a study of T-cell reconstitution after alpha-beta-depleted transplantation in children. Study-wide results and limits: Some patients showed high day-60 TCRbeta diversity, which derived from surviving recipient T cells and thymic progenitors. At the one-year point after transplant, T-cell counts and TCRbeta diversity were found to come mostly from T cells that had been newly produced.

Library preparation (for TCRbeta) was performed with unique molecular identifiers. TCRdb reprocessed the PCR reads with MiXCR, giving one entry per CDR3 protein. The data show fewer than 700,000 distinct CDR3 sequences, roughly 13% seen once. CDR1 is SGHTA and CDR2 is FQGNSA in the germline V gene. The CDR3 consists of 11 residues. Between the trimmed V and J ends, which lost 5 bases and 8 bases, there was a span of 7 bases. Sequenced material: PBMCs, mostly from graft donor cells, taken 360 days after TCRalphabeta/CD19-depleted stem cell transplant. The chain carries TRBV7-2 and TRBJ2-1; D is undetermined. This sequence originates from a male patient under 18 who had a stem cell transplant for acute myeloid leukemia, so the T cells may come from the graft donor. The CDR3 here is CASSPWDEQFF. CDR3 nucleotide sequence: TGTGCCAGCAGCCCCTGGGATGAGCAGTTCTTC.